The T cell receptor beta chain described here comes from a study of Graves' ophthalmopathy and Graves' hyperthyroidism. Study details: No ophthalmopathy within 18 months of follow-up signified stable hyperthyroidism.

Many counts were recorded for this clonotype. The authors amplified TCR beta CDR3 regions from RNA transcripts. The first round was an RT-PCR with HTBI primers, and the second round was a multiplex PCR. TCRdb re-analysed the multiplex PCR reads in MiXCR, keeping a single row per CDR3 protein. The sample carries around 590,000 distinct CDR3 sequences, about 35% recorded once. Recruitment covered hyperthyroidism patients aged 18 to 65 whose new diagnosis was of under 2 months' duration. The sample comprised peripheral blood or thyroid tissue (not recorded which). The receptor comes from an adult man with Graves' hyperthyroidism.

The CDR3 coding sequence is TGTGCCAGCAGCTTAGCGTCCATCAATCAGCCCCAGCATTTT. It encodes CASSLASINQPQHF. V is TRBV7-8 and J is TRBJ1-5; D remains unclear. V was pared by 0 bases and J by 3 bases, with 6 bases between. Germline V gives CDR1 SGHVS, CDR2 FQNEAQ. The CDR3 has 14 residues.